Shown below are 28 T cell receptor beta chains from a single sample sequenced in a study of lymphopenia after photon versus proton radiotherapy. Sequenced by immunoSEQ multiplex PCR; TCRdb stores in-frame clones only, minus some. The sample has about 15,000 clones; around 86% are singletons. This specimen consisted of peripheral blood, obtained from a patient treated with proton-based radiotherapy. The receptors were gathered from an older man with pancreatic cancer.

The chain couples TRBV18 to TRBJ2-1; 7 bases agree with TRBD2. This CDR3 region has 14 residues. Germline loops: CDR1 KGHSH, CDR2 LQKENI. The V gene end was trimmed by 3 bases and the J gene end by 5 bases; junction bases not matched to a gene: 4. The CDR3: CASSPGLTDNEQFF. The CDR3 DNA reads as TGTGCCAGCTCACCGGGACTAACTGACAATGAGCAGTTCTTC.

CDR3: CASSLKYGPGETQYF. CDR3 coding DNA: TGTGCCAGCAGCTTAAAGTACGGCCCCGGAGAGACCCAGTACTTC. This chain links TRBV7-3 with TRBJ2-5; D ambiguous. V lost 1 base and J 4 bases, leaving 13 bases between the germline ends. This CDR3 contains 15 residues. The germline V gene encodes CDR1 SGHTA and CDR2 FQGTGA.

The J gene is TRBJ1-1, the V gene TRBV14; 7 bases align to TRBD1. V was pared by 6 bases and J by 3 bases, with 7 bases of the junction left unmatched. Germline lookup yields CDR1 SGHDN and CDR2 FVKESK. This CDR3 has 14 amino acids. The CDR3 coding sequence is TGTGCCAGCAGTGTCAGGGGGTACGACACTGAAGCTTTCTTT. It yields the protein CASSVRGYDTEAFF. Full variable domain (remainder filled in from reference TRBV14 and TRBJ1-1): EAGVTQFPSHSVIEKGQTVTLRCDPISGHDNLYWYRRVMGKEIKFLLHFVKESKQDESGMPNNRFLAERTGGTYSTLKVQPAELEDSGVYFCASSVRGYDTEAFFGQGTRLTVV.

The chain uses TRBV5-5 and TRBJ2-2, with D unresolved. The CDR3 runs 14 residues. Per germline, CDR1 SGHKS and CDR2 YYEKEE (reference sequence). V lost 1 base and J 1 base, leaving 5 bases between the germline ends. The CDR3 nucleotides read TGTGCCAGCAGCTTGTTACAGAACACCGGGGAGCTGTTTTTT. Translation gives CASSLLQNTGELFF. Using reference TRBV5-5 and TRBJ2-2 for the parts outside the CDR3, the full variable domain is DAGVTQSPTHLIKTRGQQVTLRCSPISGHKSVSWYQQVLGQGPQFIFQYYEKEERGRGNFPDRFSARQFPNYSSELNVNALLLGDSALYLCASSLLQNTGELFFGEGSRLTVL.

The genes are TRBV20-1 and TRBJ1-1; D is unresolved. The ends were cut back, 0 bases at V and 12 bases at J, with 11 bases in the middle. The CDR3 spans 11 residues. Germline V CDR1 and CDR2: DFQATT, SNEGSKA (reference sequence). The CDR3 DNA follows: TGCAGTGCTAGAGAGGCGGCTTCCCCTTTCTTT. This encodes CSAREAASPFF.

CDR3 in amino acids: CASSTRAKNYGYTF. DNA of the CDR3: TGTGCCAGCAGCACCAGGGCCAAAAACTATGGCTACACCTTC. V and J are TRBV2 and TRBJ1-2, with D perhaps matching TRBD1 (5 bases). The V end lost 6 bases, the J end lost 2 bases, and 13 bases lay between the germline ends. The germline V gene encodes CDR1 SNHLY and CDR2 FYNNEI. The CDR3 covers 14 residues.

This rearrangement joins TRBV4-1 to TRBJ1-4, with a tentative D call TRBD1 (6 bases). Germline V lookup: CDR1 MGHRA, CDR2 YSYEKL. V was clipped by 6 bases and J by 3 bases, with 11 bases between them. CDR3 size: 14 residues. The DNA of the CDR3 is TGCGCCAGCAGAGGGGGGGCGGCTAATGAAAAACTGTTTTTT. Protein: CASRGGAANEKLFF.

This chain uses TRBV11-3 with TRBJ1-5; D possibly corresponds to TRBD1 (5 bases). V lost 5 bases to trimming and J lost 5 bases, with 16 bases between them. This CDR3 spans 15 amino acids. The germline V gene has CDR1 SGHNT and CDR2 YENEEA. CDR3 amino acids: CASSRMTRGDQPQHF. The DNA of the CDR3 is TGTGCCAGCAGCCGAATGACGCGAGGGGATCAGCCCCAGCATTTT. Filled out from reference TRBV11-3 and TRBJ1-5, the complete variable domain reads EAGVVQSPRYKIIEKKQPVAFWCNPISGHNTLYWYLQNLGQGPELLIRYENEEAVDDSQLPKDRFSAERLKGVDSTLKIQPAELGDSAVYLCASSRMTRGDQPQHFGDGTRLSIL.

This clone occurred a few times. The CDR3: CASSEQGIRYTF. CDR3 nucleotides: TGTGCCAGCAGTGAACAGGGAATACGTTACACCTTC. The V gene is TRBV25-1, the J gene TRBJ1-2, with D maybe TRBD1 (5 bases). CDR3 size: 12 residues. The V gene's germline CDR1 is MGHDK and CDR2 SYGVNS. Trimming left V 2 bases short and J 11 bases short, with 12 bases between.

A single count supports this clone. In nucleotides, the CDR3 is TGTGCCAGCAGCTTGGGTGCAACTAATGAAAAACTGTTTTTT. Translating it yields CASSLGATNEKLFF. The chain is built from TRBV5-6 and TRBJ1-4, with D unresolved. The CDR3 has 14 amino acids. V gave up 0 bases and J gave up 0 bases, with 3 bases separating them. Germline CDR1 reads SGHDT; CDR2 reads YYEEEE.

This clone has just one count. The rearrangement uses TRBV19 and TRBJ2-5; 10 bases are shared with TRBD2. Germline V gene data show CDR1 as LNHDA and CDR2 as SQIVND (reference sequence). The CDR3 runs 14 residues. V shed 7 bases and J 5 bases; nucleotides not matched to a gene: 7. CDR3 residues: CASKASGSGETQYF. As DNA, the CDR3 is TGTGCCAGTAAGGCTAGCGGGAGTGGGGAGACCCAGTACTTC.

The J gene is TRBJ2-7, the V gene TRBV6-1; TRBD1 aligns across 8 bases. Germline values: CDR1 MNHNS, CDR2 SASEGT. This CDR3 has 15 residues. V shed 2 bases, J shed 0 bases, and the junction held 3 bases outside the gene matches. CDR3 region: CASSELGTGSYEQYF. CDR3 nucleotide sequence: TGTGCCAGCAGTGAATTAGGGACAGGCTCCTACGAGCAGTACTTC.

The chain has TRBV2 and TRBJ1-1; TRBD1 agrees at 8 bases. This CDR3 contains 16 residues. V lost 1 base and J lost 0; bases outside the gene matches: 4. Per germline, CDR1 SNHLY and CDR2 FYNNEI. The CDR3 DNA sequence: TGTGCCAGCAGTGAAGGGCTCAGGGGGCTGAACACTGAAGCTTTCTTT. Encoded protein: CASSEGLRGLNTEAFF. Supplemented by reference TRBV2 and TRBJ1-1, the full variable domain reads EPEVTQTPSHQVTQMGQEVILRCVPISNHLYFYWYRQILGQKVEFLVSFYNNEISEKSEIFDDQFSVERPDGSNFTLKIRSTKLEDSAMYFCASSEGLRGLNTEAFFGQGTRLTVV.

J is TRBJ1-1 and V is TRBV2; the D gene is possibly TRBD1 (6 bases). Germline lookup yields CDR1 SNHLY and CDR2 FYNNEI. Trimming removed 8 bases from V and 1 base from J, with 11 bases in between. The CDR3 extends over 13 amino acids. This CDR3 is CASAPGQNTEAFF. The DNA for the CDR3 is TGTGCCAGCGCTCCGGGACAGAACACTGAAGCTTTCTTT.

The chain combines TRBV5-1 with TRBJ1-2; 7 bases align to TRBD1. The V gene end was trimmed by 4 bases and the J gene end by 1 base; junction bases not matched to a gene: 10. CDR1 and CDR2 (germline): SGHRS, YFSETQ. The CDR3 totals 16 residues. Here the CDR3 reads CASSLRQGLNNYGYTF. CDR3 in DNA: TGCGCCAGCAGCCTTCGACAGGGCTTAAATAACTATGGCTACACCTTC. The entire variable domain, with the rest obtained from reference TRBV5-1 and TRBJ1-2, is as follows: KAGVTQTPRYLIKTRGQQVTLSCSPISGHRSVSWYQQTPGQGLQFLFEYFSETQRNKGNFPGRFSGRQFSNSRSEMNVSTLELGDSALYLCASSLRQGLNNYGYTFGSGTRLTVV.

This clone was counted a few times. The chain joins TRBV30 to TRBJ1-1; D is unresolved. Germline V CDR1 and CDR2: GTSNPN, SVGIG (reference sequence). There are 11 residues in the CDR3. Trimming left V 4 bases short and J 2 bases short, with 5 bases between. CDR3 sequence: CAWKANTEAFF. In nucleotides, the CDR3 is TGTGCCTGGAAGGCCAACACTGAAGCTTTCTTT.

The rearrangement joins TRBV25-1 to TRBJ1-3, with 8 bases lining up with TRBD1. V trimming: 9 bases; J trimming: 4 bases; junction bases outside the gene matches: 11. This CDR3 is built from 15 residues. Looked up from germline, CDR1 is MGHDK and CDR2 is SYGVNS. The CDR3 bases are TGTGCCAGTAGCCCGGGCAGGGGGCGAGGAAACACCATATATTTT. Residues: CASSPGRGRGNTIYF. Variable domain in full (rest from reference TRBV25-1 and TRBJ1-3): EADIYQTPRYLVIGTGKKITLECSQTMGHDKMYWYQQDPGMELHLIHYSYGVNSTEKGDLSSESTVSRIRTEHFPLTLESARPSHTSQYLCASSPGRGRGNTIYFGEGSWLTVV.

V and J are TRBV19 and TRBJ2-6; a possible D gene is TRBD1 (6 bases). Germline CDR1 reads LNHDA; CDR2 reads SQIVND (reference sequence). CDR3 length: 17 amino acids. Trimming stripped 6 bases from V and 0 bases from J, with 15 bases between. CDR3 sequence reads: CASRNQGSYSGANVLTF. In nucleotides, the CDR3 is TGTGCCAGTAGAAACCAGGGGAGCTACTCTGGGGCCAACGTCCTGACTTTC.

CDR3 residues: CASSVSPGTEETQYF. The CDR3, as DNA: TGTGCCAGCAGCGTATCCCCCGGGACAGAAGAGACCCAGTACTTC. The chain links TRBV9 to TRBJ2-5; 7 bases fit TRBD1. Germline V lookup: CDR1 SGDLS, CDR2 YYNGEE. Trimming took 1 base from V and 3 from J; bases not matched to a gene: 6. CDR3 size: 15 residues. Based on the CDR3 plus reference TRBV9 and TRBJ2-5, the full variable domain is DSGVTQTPKHLITATGQRVTLRCSPRSGDLSVYWYQQSLDQGLQFLIQYYNGEERAKGNILERFSAQQFPDLHSELNLSSLELGDSALYFCASSVSPGTEETQYFGPGTRLLVL.

The chain carries TRBV6-1 and TRBJ2-5; TRBD2 agrees at 10 bases. Germline assignment: CDR1 MNHNS and CDR2 SASEGT. The J segment lost 4 bases and the V segment lost 11 bases, leaving 7 bases of the junction unmatched. The CDR3 sequence is 13 residues long. CDR3 residues: CAGVIAGGETQYF. CDR3 in DNA: TGTGCCGGGGTCATAGCGGGGGGAGAGACCCAGTACTTC.

This chain joins TRBV2 and TRBJ1-5, with 9 bases identical to TRBD1. Germline trimming cut 6 bases from V and 6 bases from J; bases unmatched to any gene: 3. The CDR3 length is 13 residues. Germline V gene lookup returns CDR1 SNHLY and CDR2 FYNNEI. Written as DNA, the CDR3 is TGTGCCAGCAGGGACAGGGGAACTCAGCCCCAGCATTTT. It encodes CASRDRGTQPQHF.

The chain is built from TRBV5-1 and TRBJ1-2, with 7 bases fitting TRBD1. The CDR3 loop spans 14 amino acids. Germline CDR1 is SGHRS and CDR2 is YFSETQ. Losses at the gene ends were 2 bases for V and 6 bases for J; bases not matched to a gene: 7. CDR3 amino acids: CASSFVQGTHGYTF. Written as DNA, the CDR3 is TGCGCCAGCAGCTTCGTACAGGGGACCCATGGCTACACCTTC.

The chain joins TRBV29-1 to TRBJ1-2; a weak D match, TRBD1 (5 bases). The germline V and J ends were trimmed by 6 bases and 11 bases, with 22 bases remaining between them. Germline V gene lookup returns CDR1 SQVTM and CDR2 ANQGSEA. CDR3 size: 13 residues. The CDR3 region has the DNA TGCAGCGTCGCCATCTCGGGGGGGATTACTTACACCTTC. It is translated as CSVAISGGITYTF.

The rearrangement uses TRBV7-9 and TRBJ1-1, with D perhaps TRBD1 (5 bases). The CDR3 is made up of 14 amino acids. The V end lost 3 bases, the J end lost 1 base, and 9 bases lay between the germline ends. Germline CDR1 and CDR2: SEHNR and FQNEAQ (reference sequence). CDR3 nucleotide sequence: TGTGCCAGCAGCTTTGTCGGGGGGAACACTGAAGCTTTCTTT. Its protein is CASSFVGGNTEAFF.

This rearrangement joins TRBV21-1 to TRBJ2-7; TRBD1, the D gene given by the table, was not confirmed from the DNA. TRBV21-1 is a documented pseudogene. The CDR3 sequence is 13 residues long. CDR3 in DNA: TGTGCCAGCAGCCTCAGGGCAACCTACGAGCAGTACTTC. Translated, it gives CASSLRATYEQYF.

This chain uses TRBV7-6 with TRBJ2-1, with D perhaps TRBD2 (6 bases). Germline values: CDR1 SGHVS, CDR2 FNYEAQ. The CDR3 consists of 14 residues. Deletions cut 3 bases from V and 2 bases from J, with 8 bases between. Here the CDR3 DNA reads TGTGCCAGCAGCTTGGAGGGTACCTACAATGAGCAGTTCTTC. It translates to CASSLEGTYNEQFF.

The chain employs TRBV2 and TRBJ2-3; 12 nucleotides match TRBD2. V dropped 7 bases and J dropped 2; count of bases not matched to a gene: 4. This CDR3 has 15 amino acids. Germline V gene sequence: CDR1 SNHLY, CDR2 FYNNEI. CDR3 protein: CASNGLAGYTDTQYF. DNA for the CDR3: TGTGCCAGCAATGGACTAGCGGGGTACACAGATACGCAGTATTTT.

There are a few counts of this clone. The chain recombines TRBV29-1 with TRBJ1-1; D is ambiguous. Trimming shortened V by 4 bases and J by 0 bases, and 3 bases separated the two germline ends. This CDR3 is built from 11 residues. The germline CDR1 and CDR2 sequences are SQVTM and ANQGSEA. CDR3 nucleotide sequence: TGCAGCGTTGCACTGAACACTGAAGCTTTCTTT. This encodes CSVALNTEAFF.